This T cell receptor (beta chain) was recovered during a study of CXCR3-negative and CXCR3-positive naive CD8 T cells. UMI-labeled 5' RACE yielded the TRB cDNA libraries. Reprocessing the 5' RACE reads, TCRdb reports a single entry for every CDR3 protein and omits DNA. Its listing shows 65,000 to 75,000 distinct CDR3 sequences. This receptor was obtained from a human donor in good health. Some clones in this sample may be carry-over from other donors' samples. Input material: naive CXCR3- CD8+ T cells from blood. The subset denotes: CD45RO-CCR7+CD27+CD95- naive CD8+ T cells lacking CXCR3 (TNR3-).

The CDR3 protein is CASSLVGVDSPLHF. The chain employs TRBV12-3 or TRBV12-4 and TRBJ1-6; the TCRdb D gene call, TRBD1, has no DNA to confirm it. The CDR3 covers 14 residues.